The text below deals with one T cell receptor beta chain. Its antigen is unknown. Roughly 0.45 to 1 ug RNA was reverse transcribed with random hexamers. From the immunoSEQ multiplex PCR reads, TCRdb called clonotypes with MiXCR, one entry per CDR3 protein. The sample includes over 150,000 distinct CDR3 sequences, 90% to 97% of them seen just once. This specimen comes from a study of CD8 T cells in Susac syndrome. Across the study: Sequencing included Susac syndrome patients, five or six of them with active disease and fewer than 10 in remission. Susac syndrome patients were untreated, on corticosteroids with some adding intravenous immunoglobulin, or on intravenous immunoglobulin only. Broader study findings: Only a relatively small number of individuals were included in the TCR sequencing and HLA analysis. Clonal expansion was absent from the CD4+ T cell repertoires in Susac syndrome.

This receptor was obtained from a human donor with Susac syndrome. Sequenced: CD4+ T cells from PBMCs.

The CDR3 region is CATSRDPDRGHRPQHF. For the CDR3, the DNA is TGTGCCACCAGCAGAGATCCGGACAGGGGTCATCGACCCCAGCATTTT. This chain joins TRBV15 and TRBJ1-5; TRBD1 matches 9 bases. CDR3 size: 16 residues. Germline lookup yields CDR1 LNHNV and CDR2 YYDKDF (reference sequence). The V gene end was trimmed by 0 bases and the J gene end by 10 bases; junction bases not matched to a gene: 10.